The clone carrying this T cell receptor beta chain has just a few counts. The sample belongs to a study of T-cell memory formation after mild COVID-19. Study at large: Largely donor-specific TCR clusters were found.

TCR alpha and TCR beta cDNA libraries with sample barcodes and UMIs came from 5'RACE using constant-segment primers. TCRdb re-called the 5' RACE reads through MiXCR, storing one row per CDR3 protein. The sample consists of approximately 150,000 distinct CDR3 sequences, 13% of them appearing once. The TCR was taken from a man aged 18 to 35 who had mild COVID-19 (a few samples of this study predate the infection). Cell type and time point are not known. Sequencing was performed on PBMCs or a T cell subset sorted from them (not recorded which).

CDR3 DNA sequence: TGTGCCATCCTAGCGGGGGGGATGGCCGAAGCTTTCTTT. Translating it yields CAILAGGMAEAFF. The chain combines TRBV10-3 with TRBJ1-1; weak D call: TRBD1 (5 bases). There are 13 residues in the CDR3. CDR1 and CDR2 (germline): ENHRY, SYGVKD. The V end lost 8 bases, the J end lost 8 bases, and 18 bases lay between the germline ends.